This TCR beta chain was sequenced in a study of T-cell reconstitution after alpha-beta-depleted transplantation in children. The CDR3 is made up of 12 amino acids. Trimming took 0 bases from V and 3 from J, leaving 3 bases between them. Per germline, CDR1 LNHNV and CDR2 YYDKDF (reference sequence). At least ten counts were recorded for this clonotype. A TCRbeta library incorporating unique molecular identifiers was prepared. Each CDR3 protein is one row after TCRdb ran MiXCR on the PCR reads. The repertoire holds 450,000 to 600,000 distinct CDR3 sequences, with about 18% as singletons. The TCR originated in a human donor who donated a stem cell graft to a child with acute lymphoblastic leukemia. The V call is TRBV15, the J call TRBJ2-7; D is uncertain. Sequenced here: PBMCs from the stem cell graft donor, sampled from the stem cell graft. Here the CDR3 DNA reads TGTGCCACCAGCAGAGAGGGCTACGAGCAGTACTTC. Translating gives CATSREGYEQYF.